This T cell receptor beta chain was identified in a study of blood T cell repertoires in COVID-19. The overall study: Italy, Spain and the United States were the sources of the convalescent and acute COVID-19 samples. Sources were T cells, B-cell-depleted T cells, or PBMCs; the material itself was cDNA or gDNA.

In the original workflow: How many nucleated cells were present was estimated from reference gene primer amplification. Sequenced by immunoSEQ multiplex PCR; TCRdb stores in-frame clones only, minus some. That table gives V, J and clone size, and the DNA gave D and trimming. The sample has fewer than 130,000 clones; over 65% are singletons. Looked up from germline, CDR1 is MNHEY and CDR2 is SVGEGT. Trimming took off 6 bases at V and 7 bases at J, with 16 bases between the two ends. The CDR3 runs to 13 residues. This receptor was identified in a woman older than 75 with acute or convalescent COVID-19. What was sequenced was peripheral blood. The chain joins TRBV6-2 or TRBV6-3 to TRBJ2-7; TRBD2 is a possible D gene (6 bases). CDR3 in amino acids: CASSLKTGGEQYF. CDR3 sequence (DNA): TGTGCCAGCAGCCTCAAGACCGGGGGAGAGCAGTACTTC.